This T cell receptor (beta chain) was identified during a study of response to subunit inactivated influenza vaccine listed by TCRdb under 2018. Regarding the research as a whole: The study used deep quantitative T cell receptor repertoire profiling to track responses to a trivalent subunit inactivated influenza vaccine. Results the study describes overall, beyond this receptor: The authors suggested that each seasonal influenza vaccination may recruit only a limited number of new T cells.

The CDR3 contains 13 residues, cysteine and phenylalanine counted. Just the 39-base CDR3 DNA is kept, in frame starting at base 1. V was cut back by 6 bases and J by 4 bases, leaving a gap of 12 bases between them. According to the germline V gene, CDR1 reads SQVTM and CDR2 reads ANQGSEA. This clonotype was observed at least ten times. No cognate antigen has been identified for it. There are no base qualities to consult, and no much larger clone falls within one base. The library was produced with RT-PCR. TCRdb names Illumina HiSeq 2500 as the instrument used. TCRdb's own reprocessing of the public reads used fastp at Q25 and MiXCR and kept productive beta chains. Records with the same CDR3 protein are collapsed into one entry carrying the most frequent genes and DNA. This sample is represented by about 540,000 distinct CDR3 sequences; 20% to 25% of them were singletons. The ten most abundant clones make up approximately 3% of the sample.

These data were also reused for a study on T cells expressing NK-cell markers. In that second paper, the authors write: TCR beta cDNA libraries were prepared using 5'RACE template switching, which introduced a universal primer site and unique molecular identifiers. TCR beta-chain repertoires were profiled in sorted CD3+CD56+NKG2C+, CD3+CD56+NKG2C- and CD3+CD56-NKG2C+ T-cell subsets from about 8 donors. Among the eight sequenced donors, seven were HCMV-seropositive and one was HCMV-seronegative. To restrict sorting to alphabetaTCR-expressing T cells, an anti-gammadeltaTCR antibody was added in several experiments. In more than 5 donors, the dominant CD3+CD56+NKG2C+ clonotypes were found to rank among the top 10 CD8+ clonotypes and to make up 1.0-7.0% of CD8+ T cells. Those dominant clonotypes were again the most abundant among CD3+CD56-NKG2C+ cells in a few donors, at about 25-60.1%. It remained unclear whether the expanded NKG2C-expressing T cell clones were specific for HCMV antigens. The study sequenced eight donors, all healthy volunteers chosen at random: three men and five women. HCMV-specific IgG was detected in serum with a commercial ELISA kit to determine HCMV serostatus. Ficoll density gradient centrifugation was used to isolate peripheral blood mononuclear cells from blood. CD4+ and CD8+ T cells were isolated from PBMC by magnetic immunoseparation with Miltenyi isolation kits. Synthesis of cDNA was primed from the TCR beta constant segment and was followed by two consecutive PCR amplification steps. The libraries were sequenced on Illumina HiSeq 2000/2500, MiSeq or NextSeq, producing 2 x 150 bp reads. Reads were demultiplexed and grouped by UMI with MIGEC, and clonotypes were assembled and quantified with MiTCR. To remove erroneous sequences, TCR cDNA sequences were retained only when supported by two or more reads. The tcR package was used for downstream repertoire analysis, with clonotypes matched between fractions based on CDR3 nucleotide sequence plus V segment. VDJmatch was used to annotate antigen specificity against VDJdb, with one amino acid substitution in CDR3 permitted.

The specimen comprised CD4+ T cells sorted from PBMCs, sampled 12 days after vaccination. The sequence was obtained from a man between 45 and 60 years old who received an inactivated influenza vaccine. Donor details come from another sample of the same person, matched by shared clones. The sequence links TRBV29-1 to TRBJ2-2; no D gene is confidently identified. The CDR3 sequence is CSVRARATGELFF. The DNA sequence is TGCAGCGTCCGGGCTCGGGCCACCGGGGAGCTGTTTTTT.